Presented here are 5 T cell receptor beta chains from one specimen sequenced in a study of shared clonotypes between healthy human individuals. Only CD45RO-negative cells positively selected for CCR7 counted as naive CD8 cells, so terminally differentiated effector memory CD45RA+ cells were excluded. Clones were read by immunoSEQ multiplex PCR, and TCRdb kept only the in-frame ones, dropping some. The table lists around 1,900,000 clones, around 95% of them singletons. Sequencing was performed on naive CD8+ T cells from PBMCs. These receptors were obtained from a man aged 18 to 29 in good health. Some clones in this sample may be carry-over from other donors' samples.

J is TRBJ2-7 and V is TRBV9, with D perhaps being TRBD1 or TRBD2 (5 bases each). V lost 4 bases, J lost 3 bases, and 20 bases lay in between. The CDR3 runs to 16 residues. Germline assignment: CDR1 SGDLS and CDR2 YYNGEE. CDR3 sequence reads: CASSPLGTFGDYEQYF. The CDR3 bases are TGTGCCAGCAGCCCCCTAGGGACGTTTGGGGACTACGAGCAGTACTTC.

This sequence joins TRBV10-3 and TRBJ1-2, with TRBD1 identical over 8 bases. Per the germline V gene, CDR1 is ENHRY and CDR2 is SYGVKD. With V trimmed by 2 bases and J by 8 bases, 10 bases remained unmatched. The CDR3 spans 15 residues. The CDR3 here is CAISEAAGGYWGYTF. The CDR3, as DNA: TGTGCCATCAGTGAGGCGGCAGGGGGCTACTGGGGCTACACCTTC.

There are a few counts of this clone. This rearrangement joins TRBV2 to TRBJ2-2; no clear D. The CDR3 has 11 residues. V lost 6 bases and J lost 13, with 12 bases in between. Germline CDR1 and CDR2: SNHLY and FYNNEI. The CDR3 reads CASSWASGLFF. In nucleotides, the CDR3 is TGTGCCAGCAGCTGGGCTTCGGGGCTGTTTTTT.

DNA for the CDR3: TGTGCCAGCAGCTTAGGGGACACACGAAACCGGGGAGAGACCCAGTACTTC. Its protein product is CASSLGDTRNRGETQYF. The chain carries TRBV7-2 and TRBJ2-5; D perhaps matches TRBD1 (6 bases). Germline loops: CDR1 SGHTA, CDR2 FQGNSA. V lost 1 base and J 4 bases, leaving 19 bases between the germline ends. The CDR3 consists of 17 residues.

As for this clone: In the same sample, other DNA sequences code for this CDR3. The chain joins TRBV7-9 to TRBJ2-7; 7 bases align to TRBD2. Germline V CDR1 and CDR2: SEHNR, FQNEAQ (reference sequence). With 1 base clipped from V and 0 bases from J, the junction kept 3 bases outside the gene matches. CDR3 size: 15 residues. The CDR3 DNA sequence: TGTGCCAGCAGCTTAGTCGGGGGGAGCTCCTACGAGCAGTACTTC. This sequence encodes CASSLVGGSSYEQYF.